This T cell receptor (beta chain) was documented in a study of shared clonotypes between healthy human individuals. The V end was cut by 1 base, the J end by 0 bases, with 4 bases between. Per the germline V gene, CDR1 is SGHAT and CDR2 is FQNNGV. This CDR3 has 14 residues. This clone was detected ten times or more. Repertoires were generated with immunoSEQ multiplex PCR, while TCRdb's copy carries only in-frame clones and drops some. The table shows about 710,000 clones, with roughly 73% occurring only once. This chain connects TRBV11-2 to TRBJ1-5, with unresolved D. Sequenced sample: memory CD4+ T cells sorted from blood. Subset denoted: CD45RA-negative fraction. The sequence derives from a woman aged 25 to 39 in good health. Here the CDR3 DNA reads TGTGCCAGCAGCTTAGGGTATAGCAATCAGCCCCAGCATTTT. Its translation is CASSLGYSNQPQHF.